This entry lists 18 T cell receptor beta chains sequenced from one sample in a study of cytotoxic CD8 clonotypes in ibrutinib-treated CLL. Libraries were prepared by immunoSEQ multiplex PCR; TCRdb keeps only in-frame clonotypes and omits some of them. This sample has tens of thousands of clones; roughly 76% occur once, and the top ten carry about 13%. The sequencing used PBMCs, collected after 12 months of ibrutinib treatment. The source is a human donor with chronic lymphocytic leukemia.

J is TRBJ1-3 and V is TRBV9; D call uncertain. The germline CDR1 and CDR2 sequences are SGDLS and YYNGEE. The CDR3 loop spans 16 amino acids. Between the trimmed V and J ends, which lost 5 bases and 0 bases, there was a span of 15 bases. The CDR3 nucleotides are TGTGCCAGCAGTCTTTCGGGCTCCCGCTCTGGAAACACCATATATTTT. This gives the protein CASSLSGSRSGNTIYF.

This clone was seen more than once but under ten times. CDR3 nucleotide sequence: TGTGCCAGCAGTGCTGCAGCTCCCCAGTACTTC. This translates into CASSAAAPQYF. V usage is TRBV2 and J usage is TRBJ2-5; D is uncertain. V was clipped by 4 bases and J by 9 bases, with 9 bases between them. CDR1 SNHLY and CDR2 FYNNEI come from the germline V gene. The CDR3 is 11 amino acids.

A few counts support this clone. The rearrangement links TRBV23-1 to TRBJ2-5, with 16 bases aligning to TRBD2. TRBV23-1 is an open reading frame, and its role is uncertain. This CDR3 spans 18 amino acids. Losses at the gene ends were 0 bases for V and 3 bases for J; bases not matched to a gene: 4. Here the CDR3 DNA reads TGCGCCAGCAGTCAATCAGGGACTAGCGGGGGGGCAGAAGAGACCCAGTACTTC. Translated: CASSQSGTSGGAEETQYF.

The chain couples TRBV30 to TRBJ1-2; perhaps TRBD1 as D (5 bases). The CDR3 is 15 residues long. Trimming took off 7 bases at V and 5 bases at J, with 23 bases between the two ends. The germline V gene has CDR1 GTSNPN and CDR2 SVGIG (reference sequence). The CDR3 sequence: CASPARGDVFYGYTF. In DNA form, the CDR3 reads TGTGCCTCCCCCGCAAGAGGGGATGTGTTTTATGGCTACACCTTC.

This clone was found once. The V and J genes are TRBV7-3 and TRBJ2-5; 10 bases are a match to TRBD2. Trimming cost V 4 bases and J 2 bases; bases outside gene matches: 4. Germline V gene data show CDR1 as SGHTA and CDR2 as FQGTGA. The CDR3 consists of 15 residues. The CDR3 sequence is CASSSGLAAQETQYF. The CDR3 DNA sequence: TGTGCCAGCAGCTCCGGACTAGCGGCACAAGAGACCCAGTACTTC.

The chain recombines TRBV18 with TRBJ1-2; 9 bases line up with TRBD1. V dropped 3 bases and J dropped 4; count of bases not matched to a gene: 6. This CDR3 spans 15 amino acids. Germline lookup yields CDR1 KGHSH and CDR2 LQKENI. Here the CDR3 reads CASSPWTGEGYGYTF. DNA of the CDR3: TGTGCCAGCTCACCCTGGACAGGGGAAGGCTATGGCTACACCTTC.

This clone has a handful of counts. The V gene is TRBV2, the J gene TRBJ1-1, with D possibly matching TRBD1 (5 bases). The CDR3 totals 12 residues. CDR1 and CDR2 from the germline V gene are SNHLY and FYNNEI. Trimming took 6 bases from V and 1 from J, leaving 6 bases between them. The CDR3 coding sequence is TGTGCCAGCAGCACAGGGAACACTGAAGCTTTCTTT. Its protein is CASSTGNTEAFF.

The rearrangement joins TRBV6-5 to TRBJ1-5; D gene unclear. The CDR3 length is 14 residues. Per the germline V gene, CDR1 is MNHEY and CDR2 is SVGAGI. The V end lost 4 bases, the J end lost 1 base, and 8 bases lay between the germline ends. The CDR3 sequence is CASSWSRSNQPQHF. The DNA of the CDR3 is TGTGCCAGCAGTTGGAGTAGAAGCAATCAGCCCCAGCATTTT.

The rearrangement uses TRBV6-1 and TRBJ1-2; 9 bases are shared with TRBD1. The junction had 12 bases not matched to a gene; V was cut back by 5 bases and J by 5 bases. The CDR3 loop spans 16 amino acids. Germline V CDR1 and CDR2: MNHNS, SASEGT. The CDR3 is CASSQGTGNQPYGYTF. The DNA of the CDR3 is TGTGCCAGCAGTCAAGGGACAGGGAACCAACCGTATGGCTACACCTTC.

The chain couples TRBV7-2 to TRBJ1-2; TRBD1 matches at 7 bases. This CDR3 is built from 14 residues. CDR1 and CDR2 from the germline V gene are SGHTA and FQGNSA. Trimming cost V 5 bases and J 8 bases; bases outside gene matches: 11. CDR3 in amino acids: CASSTGTASRGYTF. The DNA for the CDR3 is TGTGCCAGCAGCACCGGGACAGCTTCTAGAGGCTACACCTTC.

The rearrangement links TRBV30 to TRBJ1-6; D may be TRBD1 (5 bases). The CDR3 sequence is 13 residues long. The germline V gene has CDR1 GTSNPN and CDR2 SVGIG (reference sequence). Trimming stripped 5 bases from V and 14 bases from J, with 19 bases between. In DNA form, the CDR3 reads TGTGCCTGGGAAGCCGGGGCAACTAAGTCCCTCCACTTT. The encoded protein is CAWEAGATKSLHF. The whole variable domain, remainder taken from reference TRBV30 and TRBJ1-6, is SQTIHQWPATLVQPVGSPLSLECTVEGTSNPNLYWYRQAAGRGLQLLFYSVGIGQISSEVPQNLSASRPQDRQFILSSKKLLLSDSGFYLCAWEAGATKSLHFGNGTRLTVT.

The chain joins TRBV4-1 to TRBJ2-1; D is ambiguous. Trimming removed 0 bases at V and 6 bases at J, with 21 bases between. The germline CDR1 and CDR2 sequences are MGHRA and YSYEKL. The CDR3 covers 18 residues. CDR3 DNA sequence: TGCGCCAGCAGCCAAGATCTTCCGGAGTCTAGGTTGGGCAATGAGCAGTTCTTC. It encodes CASSQDLPESRLGNEQFF.

The rearrangement joins TRBV6-1 to TRBJ2-2; D perhaps matches TRBD2 (6 bases). Between the trimmed V and J ends, which lost 4 bases and 4 bases, there was a span of 10 bases. This CDR3 contains 14 residues. CDR1 is MNHNS and CDR2 is SASEGT in the germline V gene. CDR3 sequence: CASSVAGPTGELFF. As DNA, the CDR3 is TGTGCCAGCAGTGTTGCGGGGCCCACCGGGGAGCTGTTTTTT.

V usage is TRBV18 and J usage is TRBJ1-1; TRBD1 aligns across 8 bases. The germline V gene has CDR1 KGHSH and CDR2 LQKENI. Trimming took 1 base from V and 4 from J; bases not matched to a gene: 5. The CDR3 consists of 15 residues. CDR3 in DNA: TGTGCCAGCTCACCACTCGGACAGGGCAGCACTGAAGCTTTCTTT. As protein: CASSPLGQGSTEAFF. The complete variable domain, with remaining parts taken from reference TRBV18 and TRBJ1-1, reads NAGVMQNPRHLVRRRGQEARLRCSPMKGHSHVYWYRQLPEEGLKFMVYLQKENIIDESGMPKERFSAEFPKEGPSILRIQQVVRGDSAAYFCASSPLGQGSTEAFFGQGTRLTVV.

The chain is built from TRBV7-3 and TRBJ2-1; 13 bases line up with TRBD2. This CDR3 spans 18 amino acids. Germline V gene lookup returns CDR1 SGHTA and CDR2 FQGTGA. The ends lost 6 bases at V and 8 bases at J; junction bases unmatched: 16. Here the CDR3 DNA reads TGTGCCAGCAGTCAAGCTTACGGGACTAGCGGGGTTCCCCATGAGCAGTTCTTC. It encodes CASSQAYGTSGVPHEQFF.

This clone appeared once. The rearrangement uses TRBV2 and TRBJ2-3; 10 bases fit TRBD2. Per germline, CDR1 SNHLY and CDR2 FYNNEI. The CDR3 spans 16 residues. Unmatched junction bases numbered 10, after V lost 4 bases and J lost 6 bases. The CDR3 coding sequence is TGTGCCAGCAGTGCCGAGAGCGGGGGGGCTGGTGATACGCAGTATTTT. Translating gives CASSAESGGAGDTQYF.

The chain has TRBV7-6 and TRBJ1-3; 10 bases line up with TRBD1. CDR3 size: 20 residues. V shed 1 base and J 0 bases; nucleotides not matched to a gene: 12. Per germline, CDR1 SGHVS and CDR2 FNYEAQ. The CDR3 sequence is CASSLEFYGTGASSGNTIYF. The CDR3 DNA follows: TGTGCCAGCAGCTTAGAATTTTACGGGACAGGGGCTTCCTCTGGAAACACCATATATTTT.

The chain couples TRBV7-3 to TRBJ2-1; TRBD2 is a possible D gene (6 bases). Trimming pared 3 bases from V and 5 bases from J, leaving 11 bases between. Germline V gene data show CDR1 as SGHTA and CDR2 as FQGTGA. The CDR3 runs 14 residues. The CDR3 region has the DNA TGTGCCAGCAGCTTTGGGGGACTCGACAATGAGCAGTTCTTC. This gives the protein CASSFGGLDNEQFF.